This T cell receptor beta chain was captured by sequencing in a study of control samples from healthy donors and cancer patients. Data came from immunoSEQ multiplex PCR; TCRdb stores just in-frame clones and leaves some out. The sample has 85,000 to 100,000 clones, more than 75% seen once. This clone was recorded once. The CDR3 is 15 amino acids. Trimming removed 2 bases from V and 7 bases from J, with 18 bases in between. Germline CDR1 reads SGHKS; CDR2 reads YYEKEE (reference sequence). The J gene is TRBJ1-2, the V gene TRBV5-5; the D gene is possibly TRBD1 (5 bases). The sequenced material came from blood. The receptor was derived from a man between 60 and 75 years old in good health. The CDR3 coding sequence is TGTGCCAGCAGCTTTGACGGGACTGAGGGTTTTGGCTACACCTTC. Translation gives CASSFDGTEGFGYTF.